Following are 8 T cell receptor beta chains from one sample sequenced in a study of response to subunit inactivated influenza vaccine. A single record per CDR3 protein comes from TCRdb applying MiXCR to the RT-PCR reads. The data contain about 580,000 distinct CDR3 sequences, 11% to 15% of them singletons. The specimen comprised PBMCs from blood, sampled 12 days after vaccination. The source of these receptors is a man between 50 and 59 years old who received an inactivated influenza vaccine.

The CDR3 loop reads CASSPPTIYGYTF. CDR3 bases: TGTGCCAGCAGTCCCCCGACAATATATGGCTACACCTTC. The V and J genes are TRBV28 and TRBJ1-2; D remains unclear. The length of the CDR3 is 13 residues. CDR1 is MDHEN, CDR2 SYDVKM, per germline. Deletions cut 5 bases from V and 5 bases from J, with 12 bases between.

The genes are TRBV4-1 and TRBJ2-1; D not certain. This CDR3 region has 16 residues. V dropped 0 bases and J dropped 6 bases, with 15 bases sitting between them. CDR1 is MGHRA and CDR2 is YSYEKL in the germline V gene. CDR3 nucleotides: TGCGCCAGCAGCCAAGAGATCCTGGTCCTCGGCAATGAGCAGTTCTTC. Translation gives CASSQEILVLGNEQFF.

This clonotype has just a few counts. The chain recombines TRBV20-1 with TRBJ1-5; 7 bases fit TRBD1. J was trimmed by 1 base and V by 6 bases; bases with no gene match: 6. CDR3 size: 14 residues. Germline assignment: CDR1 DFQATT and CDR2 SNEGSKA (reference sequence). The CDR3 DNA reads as TGCAGTGCCTACAGGGGTGGGAGCAATCAGCCCCAGCATTTT. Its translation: CSAYRGGSNQPQHF.

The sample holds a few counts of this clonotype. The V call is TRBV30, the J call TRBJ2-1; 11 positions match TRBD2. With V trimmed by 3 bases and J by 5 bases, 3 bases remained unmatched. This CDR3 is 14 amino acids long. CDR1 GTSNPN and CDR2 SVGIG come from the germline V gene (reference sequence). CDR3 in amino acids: CAWSGTSGNNEQFF. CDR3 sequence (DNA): TGTGCCTGGAGCGGGACTAGCGGAAACAATGAGCAGTTCTTC.

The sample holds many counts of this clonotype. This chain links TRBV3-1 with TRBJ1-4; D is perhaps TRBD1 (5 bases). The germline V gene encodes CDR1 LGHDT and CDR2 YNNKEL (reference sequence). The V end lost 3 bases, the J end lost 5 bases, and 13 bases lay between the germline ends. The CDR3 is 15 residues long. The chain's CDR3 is CASSQGTGGNEKLFF. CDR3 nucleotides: TGTGCCAGCAGCCAGGGGACTGGGGGAAATGAAAAACTGTTTTTT.

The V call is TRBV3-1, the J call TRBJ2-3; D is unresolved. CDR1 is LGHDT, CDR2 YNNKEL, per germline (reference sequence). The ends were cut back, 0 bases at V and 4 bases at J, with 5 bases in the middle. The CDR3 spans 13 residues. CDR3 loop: CASSQDPPDTQYF. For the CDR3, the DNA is TGTGCCAGCAGCCAAGATCCCCCAGATACGCAGTATTTT.

The CDR3 sequence is CSASRPTGYGYTF. The CDR3, as DNA: TGCAGTGCCAGCAGGCCAACTGGGTATGGCTACACCTTC. The chain links TRBV20-1 to TRBJ1-2; unclear D gene. The CDR3 spans 13 residues. Germline V gives CDR1 DFQATT, CDR2 SNEGSKA (reference sequence). V shed 6 bases and J shed 5 bases, with 16 bases lying between them.

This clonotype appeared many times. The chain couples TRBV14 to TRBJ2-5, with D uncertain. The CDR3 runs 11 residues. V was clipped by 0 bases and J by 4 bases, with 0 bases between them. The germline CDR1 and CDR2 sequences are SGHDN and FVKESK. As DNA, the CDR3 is TGTGCCAGCAGCCAAGAAGAGACCCAGTACTTC. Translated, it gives CASSQEETQYF.